This TCR beta chain stems from a study of blood T cell repertoires in COVID-19. Study overall: The samples span acute and convalescent COVID-19 from the United States, Italy and Spain. Sample material is recorded as cDNA or gDNA derived from T cells, B-cell-depleted T cells, or PBMCs.

This CDR3 has 13 amino acids. Germline V gene lookup returns CDR1 LGHDT and CDR2 YNNKEL (reference sequence). Trimming removed 3 bases from V and 4 bases from J, with 10 bases in between. The assay was immunoSEQ multiplex PCR, and TCRdb's table has in-frame clones only and misses some. The data contain roughly 66,000 clones, around 82% of them singletons. This sequence originates from a man aged 55 to 69 with acute or convalescent COVID-19. The chain joins TRBV3-1 (or the pseudogene TRBV3-2) to TRBJ2-7, with D perhaps matching TRBD2 (5 bases). The sequencing sample was made of peripheral blood. CDR3 loop: CASSHSGGYEQYF. The CDR3 nucleotides are TGTGCCAGCAGCCACAGTGGCGGGTACGAGCAGTACTTC.